This TCR beta chain derives from a study of glioma-infiltrating T cells. Points from the study as a whole: Above-expected tissue-blood divergence occurred in all gliomas, most in low-grade ones. CDR3 overlap between tissue and blood was very small.

Germline V gives CDR1 MDHEN, CDR2 SYDVKM. The J segment lost 0 bases and the V segment lost 5 bases, leaving 4 bases of the junction unmatched. The CDR3 runs to 17 residues. This clonotype was picked up one time. Its antigen is as yet unknown. This sequence may be a read error, since a much larger clone differs from it by one base. Using RNA template, CDR3s of TCR alpha and beta were amplified with iRepertoire arm-PCR. One entry per CDR3 protein, called by TCRdb with MiXCR from the multiplex PCR reads. The sample contains 150,000 to 200,000 distinct CDR3 sequences, approximately 30% of which appear only once.

The receptor was isolated from a human donor with low-grade glioma or glioblastoma, undergoing nonglioma brain surgery, or in good health (not recorded which). This chain links TRBV28 with TRBJ2-1; 13 bases fit TRBD2. The sequenced material came from glioma tissue, nonneoplastic brain tissue, or PBMCs (not recorded which). The CDR3, as DNA: TGTGCCAGCAGTAAAGGGACTAGCGGGGTCTCCTACAATGAGCAGTTCTTC. Its protein is CASSKGTSGVSYNEQFF. Full variable domain (remainder filled in from reference TRBV28 and TRBJ2-1): DVKVTQSSRYLVKRTGEKVFLECVQDMDHENMFWYRQDPGLGLRLIYFSYDVKMKEKGDIPEGYSVSREKKERFSLILESASTNQTSMYLCASSKGTSGVSYNEQFFGPGTRLTVL.